The present TCR beta chain was sequenced within a study of cytomegalovirus exposure and HLA in healthy donors. The CDR3 spans 15 residues. Trimming stripped 5 bases from V and 0 bases from J, with 14 bases between. Per the germline V gene, CDR1 is SEHNR and CDR2 is FQNEAQ (reference sequence). At collection, donors were nominally healthy, but unrecorded immune exposures were probable. Researchers ran the PCR with 60 Vbeta and 13 Jbeta primers. The protocol was immunoSEQ multiplex PCR, while the TCRdb copy is restricted to in-frame clones and leaves out a portion. The table lists 200,000 to 250,000 clones, 75% of them singletons.

The chain carries TRBV7-9 and TRBJ2-7; D might be TRBD1 (5 bases). The sequence derives from a woman aged 30 to 39 in good health and CMV-seronegative. Sequenced input: PBMCs. The CDR3 is CASSPGSTSSYEQYF. Here the CDR3 DNA reads TGTGCCAGCAGCCCAGGGTCAACAAGCTCCTACGAGCAGTACTTC.